The 31 T cell receptor beta chains presented below share a single source sample, sequenced in a study of response to subunit inactivated influenza vaccine. TCRdb passed the RT-PCR reads through MiXCR, listing each CDR3 protein once. The repertoire includes roughly 500,000 distinct CDR3 sequences, under 30% of them detected once, and 2.5% to 3.5% sits in the top ten. This sample was also put to use in a study of T cells expressing NK-cell markers. As that report states: Synthesis of TCR beta cDNA relied on 5'RACE template switching carrying UMIs.

The material was CD4+ T cells sorted from PBMCs, obtained 12 days after vaccination. The origin of the receptors is a man in his forties or fifties who received an inactivated influenza vaccine.

CDR3 in amino acids: CASSLGRATYNEQFF. Here the CDR3 DNA reads TGTGCCAGCAGCTTAGGCAGGGCCACCTACAATGAGCAGTTCTTC. The rearrangement joins TRBV7-2 to TRBJ2-1; D possibly corresponds to TRBD1 (5 bases). Trimming cost V 1 base and J 2 bases, with 9 bases left between them. Germline CDR1 reads SGHTA; CDR2 reads FQGNSA. This CDR3 is 15 amino acids long.

The chain has TRBV12-3 or TRBV12-4 and TRBJ2-5; TRBD1 matches at 10 bases. The ends lost 6 bases at V and 1 base at J; junction bases unmatched: 11. CDR3 length: 17 residues. CDR3 in amino acids: CASSLAGQGHLQETQYF. For the CDR3, the DNA is TGTGCCAGCAGCCTGGCGGGACAGGGGCACCTCCAAGAGACCCAGTACTTC.

The V and J genes are TRBV7-8 and TRBJ1-1; 8 bases agree with TRBD1. Looked up from germline, CDR1 is SGHVS and CDR2 is FQNEAQ. This CDR3 has 18 residues. The V gene end was trimmed by 4 bases and the J gene end by 0 bases; junction bases not matched to a gene: 13. CDR3 amino acids: CASSSGQGFNRMNTEAFF. The CDR3, as DNA: TGTGCCAGCAGCTCTGGACAGGGCTTCAACCGCATGAACACTGAAGCTTTCTTT. The complete variable domain, with remaining parts taken from reference TRBV7-8 and TRBJ1-1, reads GAGVSQSPRYKVAKRGQDVALRCDPISGHVSLFWYQQALGQGPEFLTYFQNEAQLDKSGLPSDRFFAERPEGSVSTLKIQRTQQEDSAVYLCASSSGQGFNRMNTEAFFGQGTRLTVV.

This chain joins TRBV7-2 and TRBJ1-6; D may be TRBD1 (5 bases). The V end lost 2 bases, the J end lost 8 bases, and 10 bases lay between the germline ends. This CDR3 contains 14 residues. The germline gives CDR1 SGHTA, CDR2 FQGNSA. CDR3 protein: CASSLSGQDSPLHF. CDR3 sequence (DNA): TGTGCCAGCAGCTTATCGGGGCAGGATTCACCCCTCCACTTT. The full variable domain, rest sourced from reference TRBV7-2 and TRBJ1-6, is GAGVSQSPSNKVTEKGKDVELRCDPISGHTALYWYRQSLGQGLEFLIYFQGNSAPDKSGLPSDRFSAERTGGSVSTLTIQRTQQEDSAVYLCASSLSGQDSPLHFGNGTRLTVT.

The V gene is TRBV20-1, the J gene TRBJ2-1; tentatively, D is TRBD1 (5 bases). Germline-derived CDR1 and CDR2 are DFQATT and SNEGSKA (reference sequence). The CDR3 contains 17 residues. The V gene lost 4 bases and the J gene lost 0 bases, with 19 bases spanning the gap. DNA for the CDR3: TGCAGTGCTATACAGGCGGACCGCTTGAGCTCCTACAATGAGCAGTTCTTC. It translates to CSAIQADRLSSYNEQFF.

This clonotype occurred a few times. The genes are TRBV5-1 and TRBJ1-1; TRBD1 is a possible D gene (6 bases). Trimming took 3 bases from V and 1 from J, leaving 10 bases between them. CDR1 is SGHRS and CDR2 is YFSETQ in the germline V gene. There are 14 residues in the CDR3. CDR3: CASSSKDRNTEAFF. The CDR3 DNA sequence: TGCGCCAGCAGCTCCAAGGACAGGAACACTGAAGCTTTCTTT.

The V call is TRBV20-1, the J call TRBJ2-7, with 16 positions matching TRBD2. The CDR3 consists of 15 residues. Germline loops: CDR1 DFQATT, CDR2 SNEGSKA (reference sequence). V shed 3 bases, J shed 6 bases, and the junction held 5 bases outside the gene matches. CDR3 nucleotides: TGCAGTGCTAGGGGACTAGCGGGAGGGAGCGGCGAGCAGTACTTC. This gives the protein CSARGLAGGSGEQYF.

This rearrangement joins TRBV6-2 or TRBV6-3 to TRBJ1-1; D not certain. There are 17 residues in the CDR3. The germline V and J ends were trimmed by 2 bases and 4 bases, with 20 bases remaining between them. CDR1 is MNHEY and CDR2 is SVGEGT in the germline V gene. For the CDR3, the DNA is TGTGCCAGCAGTTACGCAGGATCCAGCCCCCGGGGCACTGAAGCTTTCTTT. Translating gives CASSYAGSSPRGTEAFF.

In DNA form, the CDR3 reads TGTGCCAGCAGCAAAGGACGAGGGGGCCTACCCAATGAGCAGTTCTTC. Translating it yields CASSKGRGGLPNEQFF. J is TRBJ2-1 and V is TRBV7-2; 7 nucleotides agree with TRBD1. The CDR3 covers 16 residues. Looked up from germline, CDR1 is SGHTA and CDR2 is FQGNSA. The ends lost 5 bases at V and 6 bases at J; junction bases unmatched: 13.

J is TRBJ1-2 and V is TRBV5-1, with a possible D match to TRBD1 (5 bases). The CDR3 has 15 amino acids. The V end was cut by 0 bases, the J end by 6 bases, with 15 bases between. Germline assignment: CDR1 SGHRS and CDR2 YFSETQ. The CDR3 here is CASSLGVWQGDGYTF. In DNA, the CDR3 is TGCGCCAGCAGCTTGGGAGTTTGGCAGGGAGATGGCTACACCTTC. The complete variable domain, with remaining parts taken from reference TRBV5-1 and TRBJ1-2, reads KAGVTQTPRYLIKTRGQQVTLSCSPISGHRSVSWYQQTPGQGLQFLFEYFSETQRNKGNFPGRFSGRQFSNSRSEMNVSTLELGDSALYLCASSLGVWQGDGYTFGSGTRLTVV.

V usage is TRBV20-1 and J usage is TRBJ2-3; 7 bases fit TRBD2. The CDR3 is made up of 12 amino acids. CDR1 is DFQATT, CDR2 SNEGSKA, per germline (reference sequence). V shed 4 bases, J shed 2 bases, and the junction held 0 bases outside the gene matches. The DNA for the CDR3 is TGCAGTGCTAAGCGGGACACAGATACGCAGTATTTT. Amino acid sequence: CSAKRDTDTQYF.

CDR3 in DNA: TGTGCCAGCAGCTCCCAGATTGGGGGAGGCGAGCAGTACTTC. Amino acids: CASSSQIGGGEQYF. This chain links TRBV7-2 with TRBJ2-7, with D maybe TRBD2 (6 bases). The V gene's germline CDR1 is SGHTA and CDR2 FQGNSA. V was trimmed by 4 bases and J by 6 bases, leaving 16 bases between them. The CDR3 sequence is 14 residues long.

The rearrangement uses TRBV2 and TRBJ1-2; D possibly corresponds to TRBD1 (6 bases). The germline V gene encodes CDR1 SNHLY and CDR2 FYNNEI. CDR3 length: 15 amino acids. V lost 5 bases, J lost 6 bases, and 19 bases lay in between. DNA of the CDR3: TGTGCCAGCAGTCCCCTGGGGGGGGGCGCGGATGGCTACACCTTC. The encoded protein is CASSPLGGGADGYTF.

The sample holds a few counts of this clonotype. This rearrangement joins TRBV27 to TRBJ1-6; D uncertain. V dropped 9 bases and J dropped 0 bases, with 12 bases sitting between them. The CDR3 totals 15 residues. CDR1 MNHEY and CDR2 SMNVEV come from the germline V gene (reference sequence). As DNA, the CDR3 is TGTGCCAGTAAAGGGCTCTACTCCTATAATTCACCCCTCCACTTT. Amino acid sequence: CASKGLYSYNSPLHF.

CDR3 in DNA: TGTGCCAGCAGGGTCGGGGGGAATGGGGAGCAGTACTTC. Its translation is CASRVGGNGEQYF. The chain couples TRBV12-3 or TRBV12-4 to TRBJ2-7, with 7 positions matching TRBD2. The CDR3 consists of 13 residues. V trimming: 6 bases; J trimming: 7 bases; junction bases outside the gene matches: 9.

This clonotype was detected only a few times. This CDR3 reads CASSLPGQGTNEQFF. The CDR3, as DNA: TGTGCCAGCAGCTTACCGGGACAGGGTACCAATGAGCAGTTCTTC. V gene TRBV7-9 combines with J gene TRBJ2-1; 9 positions agree with TRBD1. This CDR3 is built from 15 residues. J lost 6 bases, V lost 2 bases, and 5 bases had no gene match. Germline lookup yields CDR1 SEHNR and CDR2 FQNEAQ (reference sequence).

As regards this clonotype: The conserved phenylalanine or tryptophan normally closing the CDR3 is absent here, so this likely arose from a read error. CDR3 sequence (DNA): TGCGCCAGCAGCTACTCGGGACAAAATCACGAGCAGTACTTA. It encodes CASSYSGQNHEQYL. The rearrangement uses TRBV5-1 and TRBJ2-7; possibly TRBD1 for D (6 bases). The V gene lost 3 bases and the J gene lost 5 bases, with 15 bases spanning the gap. CDR1 is SGHRS, CDR2 YFSETQ, per germline. This CDR3 has 14 amino acids.

This chain uses TRBV6-2 or TRBV6-3 with TRBJ2-3, with TRBD2 matching over 9 bases. Germline V gene data show CDR1 as MNHEY and CDR2 as SVGEGT. This CDR3 contains 16 residues. V gave up 6 bases and J gave up 5 bases; unmatched junction bases: 12. The CDR3 sequence is CASRPGWREGLDTQYF. CDR3 nucleotides: TGTGCCAGCAGACCCGGTTGGCGGGAGGGCTTAGATACGCAGTATTTT.

The table lists this clonotype with many counts. The chain carries TRBV7-9 and TRBJ2-3, with a tentative D call TRBD1 (6 bases). This CDR3 contains 16 residues. Germline CDR1 is SEHNR and CDR2 is FQNEAQ (reference sequence). Trimming left V 6 bases short and J 3 bases short, with 19 bases between. CDR3 loop: CASSSLLTGVTDTQYF. In DNA form, the CDR3 reads TGTGCCAGCAGTTCCCTGCTGACAGGTGTAACAGATACGCAGTATTTT.

The CDR3 is CASSLFRAETQYF. The CDR3 DNA reads as TGTGCCAGCAGCTTATTCCGGGCAGAGACCCAGTACTTC. The rearrangement uses TRBV7-2 and TRBJ2-5; D is unclear. The CDR3 has 13 amino acids. Germline loops: CDR1 SGHTA, CDR2 FQGNSA. V lost 2 bases and J 4 bases, leaving 8 bases between the germline ends.

In its sample, this clonotype was seen many times. The chain couples TRBV12-3 or TRBV12-4 to TRBJ2-3; 8 nucleotides agree with TRBD1. V shed 6 bases, J shed 3 bases, and the junction held 11 bases outside the gene matches. The CDR3 consists of 16 residues. The CDR3 DNA follows: TGTGCCAGCAGCCTGGCGCGGCAGGGGGCGACAGATACGCAGTATTTT. It codes for CASSLARQGATDTQYF.

The V and J genes are TRBV7-2 and TRBJ1-5; 8 bases line up with TRBD1. CDR3 size: 15 residues. V lost 5 bases and J lost 5; bases outside the gene matches: 8. Germline V gives CDR1 SGHTA, CDR2 FQGNSA. The CDR3 sequence is CASSQNPGGDQPQHF. The CDR3 coding sequence is TGTGCCAGCAGCCAGAACCCAGGGGGCGATCAGCCCCAGCATTTT.

CDR3 loop: CASRVLFGGWTDTQYF. Here the CDR3 DNA reads TGTGCCAGCAGGGTACTATTCGGGGGGTGGACAGATACGCAGTATTTT. V gene TRBV6-1 combines with J gene TRBJ2-3; TRBD2 matches at 7 bases. With V trimmed by 6 bases and J by 3 bases, 12 bases remained unmatched. The CDR3 totals 16 residues. The germline CDR1 and CDR2 sequences are MNHNS and SASEGT.

V gene TRBV6-5 combines with J gene TRBJ2-7; a weak D match, TRBD2 (6 bases). The CDR3 sequence is 14 residues long. V lost 0 bases to trimming and J lost 1 base, with 7 bases between them. Germline lookup yields CDR1 MNHEY and CDR2 SVGAGI. CDR3 DNA sequence: TGTGCCAGCAGTTACTCCGGGACTTCCTACGAGCAGTACTTC. The encoded protein is CASSYSGTSYEQYF.

V usage is TRBV5-5 and J usage is TRBJ2-1; the match to TRBD1 covers 12 bases. Per the germline V gene, CDR1 is SGHKS and CDR2 is YYEKEE (reference sequence). The CDR3 is 16 residues long. V lost 1 base, J lost 6 bases, and 5 bases stayed unmatched. This CDR3 reads CASSLLAGQGANEQFF. CDR3 nucleotide sequence: TGTGCCAGCAGCTTGCTTGCGGGACAGGGGGCCAATGAGCAGTTCTTC.

The CDR3 region is CSARRTSGEETQYF. The CDR3 coding sequence is TGCAGTGCTAGAAGGACTAGCGGGGAAGAGACCCAGTACTTC. The rearrangement links TRBV20-1 to TRBJ2-5, with 12 bases that match TRBD2. CDR3 size: 14 residues. From germline, CDR1 is DFQATT and CDR2 SNEGSKA (reference sequence). V trimming: 2 bases; J trimming: 3 bases; junction bases outside the gene matches: 1.

The genes are TRBV28 and TRBJ1-6; TRBD1 aligns across 9 bases. The CDR3 runs 17 residues. Germline values: CDR1 MDHEN, CDR2 SYDVKM. The J segment lost 14 bases and the V segment lost 5 bases, leaving 19 bases of the junction unmatched. The CDR3 protein is CASSGPGQGTTPSALHF. CDR3 sequence (DNA): TGTGCCAGCAGTGGTCCGGGACAGGGAACCACGCCGTCGGCCCTCCACTTT.

This clonotype has just a few counts. The chain employs TRBV7-9 and TRBJ1-4, with D maybe TRBD1 (5 bases). From germline, CDR1 is SEHNR and CDR2 FQNEAQ (reference sequence). Trimming shortened V by 3 bases and J by 5 bases, and 10 bases separated the two germline ends. The CDR3 is 14 residues long. DNA of the CDR3: TGTGCCAGCAGCTTCAGACAGAAGAATGAAAAACTGTTTTTT. Protein: CASSFRQKNEKLFF.

This clonotype was observed a handful of times. The chain joins TRBV20-1 to TRBJ2-7; weak D call: TRBD1 (6 bases). The V gene's germline CDR1 is DFQATT and CDR2 SNEGSKA (reference sequence). This CDR3 has 13 residues. V gave up 6 bases and J gave up 3 bases, with 15 bases separating them. The CDR3 nucleotides are TGCAGTGCGAAACAGGGTATAGTCTACGAGCAGTACTTC. Translating it yields CSAKQGIVYEQYF.

This chain links TRBV6-2 or TRBV6-3 with TRBJ2-2; possible D gene TRBD2, 6 bases. Germline values: CDR1 MNHEY, CDR2 SVGEGT. V lost 7 bases and J lost 5, with 20 bases in between. There are 16 residues in the CDR3. The CDR3 loop is CASTPPRVGGTGELFF. CDR3 bases: TGTGCCAGCACCCCCCCTAGGGTGGGGGGAACCGGGGAGCTGTTTTTT.

The chain has TRBV5-1 and TRBJ2-2; D possibly uses TRBD1 or TRBD2 (6 bases each). V lost 4 bases to trimming and J lost 6 bases, with 16 bases between them. CDR1 and CDR2 (germline): SGHRS, YFSETQ. The CDR3 is 15 amino acids. The CDR3 bases are TGCGCCAGCAGCCCCAACCAAGGGGGGCCCGGGGAGCTGTTTTTT. This sequence encodes CASSPNQGGPGELFF.